The 24 T cell receptor beta chains below all came from one sample that was sequenced in a study of shared clonotypes between healthy human individuals. Method: immunoSEQ multiplex PCR; TCRdb's copy keeps in-frame clones and lacks some. The data hold a few million clones, with 93% observed a single time. The sequencing input was naive CD4+ T cells from PBMCs. This sample's subset: CD45RA+ positively selected. The receptors were gathered from a man younger than 35 in good health. Some clones in this sample may be carry-over from other donors' samples.

The V call is TRBV6-5, the J call TRBJ2-6; the D is unclear. Trimming cost V 2 bases and J 0 bases, with 5 bases left between them. The germline V gene encodes CDR1 MNHEY and CDR2 SVGAGI. The CDR3 length is 15 residues. In nucleotides, the CDR3 is TGTGCCAGCAGTTACGAGTTCTCTGGGGCCAACGTCCTGACTTTC. This sequence encodes CASSYEFSGANVLTF.

The chain combines TRBV28 with TRBJ2-3, with TRBD2 matching 12 bases. Germline V gene sequence: CDR1 MDHEN, CDR2 SYDVKM. Trimming removed 5 bases from V and 5 bases from J; junction bases left unmatched: 8. CDR3 length equals 16 residues. The CDR3 DNA follows: TGTGCCAGCAGTCCTAATAGACTAGCGGGAGTAGATACGCAGTATTTT. It codes for CASSPNRLAGVDTQYF.

The chain joins TRBV6-1 to TRBJ2-2, with D unresolved. Per germline, CDR1 MNHNS and CDR2 SASEGT. The CDR3 consists of 16 residues. Trimming pared 0 bases from V and 2 bases from J, leaving 10 bases between. CDR3 bases: TGTGCCAGCAGTGAAGCTTGGAGCAGAAACACCGGGGAGCTGTTTTTT. This gives the protein CASSEAWSRNTGELFF.

The chain links TRBV28 to TRBJ1-3; D is uncertain. In germline, CDR1 is MDHEN, CDR2 SYDVKM. The CDR3 covers 12 residues. V lost 5 bases and J lost 1, with 3 bases in between. The CDR3, as DNA: TGTGCCAGCAGTGTGTCTGGAAACACCATATATTTT. Translation: CASSVSGNTIYF.

The chain combines TRBV9 with TRBJ2-1; 8 bases fit TRBD2. Germline-derived CDR1 and CDR2 are SGDLS and YYNGEE. This CDR3 is built from 16 residues. After removal of 1 base from V and 5 bases from J, the junction contained 8 bases not matched to a gene. For the CDR3, the DNA is TGTGCCAGCAGCGTAACCGCGGGAGGCTTTGACAATGAGCAGTTCTTC. Protein: CASSVTAGGFDNEQFF.

J is TRBJ2-7 and V is TRBV4-1, with a tentative D call TRBD2 (8 bases). Trimming took off 5 bases at V and 0 bases at J, with 20 bases between the two ends. The CDR3 is 17 amino acids. CDR1 and CDR2 (germline): MGHRA, YSYEKL. CDR3 residues: CASSFGGVRDSSYEQYF. The CDR3 DNA reads as TGCGCCAGCAGCTTCGGGGGGGTCCGGGACAGCTCCTACGAGCAGTACTTC.

Comment on this clone: Its ends do not fully match the called genes, so a read error is possible. The J gene is TRBJ2-7, the V gene TRBV7-9; either TRBD1 or TRBD2 may supply D (5 bases each). The CDR3 has 13 residues. Germline CDR1 and CDR2: SEHNR and FQNEAQ (reference sequence). CDR3 DNA sequence: TGTGCCAGCAGCTTATCCTTGGGGGACCCCTTGAACTTC. Its protein product is CASSLSLGDPLNF.

This rearrangement joins TRBV6-5 to TRBJ1-1; D is ambiguous. This CDR3 region has 14 residues. Per the germline V gene, CDR1 is MNHEY and CDR2 is SVGAGI. Trimming took 0 bases from V and 4 from J, leaving 9 bases between them. This CDR3 reads CASSYSRVGTEAFF. The CDR3 region has the DNA TGTGCCAGCAGTTACTCTAGGGTGGGCACTGAAGCTTTCTTT.

This chain joins TRBV9 and TRBJ1-2; no clear D. Germline V gives CDR1 SGDLS, CDR2 YYNGEE. The CDR3 length is 13 residues. V gave up 3 bases and J gave up 8 bases, with 14 bases separating them. This CDR3 reads CASSASGGYGYTF. The CDR3 DNA is TGTGCCAGCAGCGCCTCCGGAGGGTACGGCTACACCTTC.

This chain joins TRBV14 and TRBJ2-6; no reliable D call. Trimming removed 4 bases from V and 0 bases from J, with 19 bases in between. Germline CDR1 is SGHDN and CDR2 is FVKESK. The CDR3 has 19 amino acids. This chain's CDR3 is CASSPTWGPFPSGANVLTF. CDR3 coding DNA: TGTGCCAGCAGCCCAACGTGGGGTCCTTTTCCCTCTGGGGCCAACGTCCTGACTTTC.

V and J are TRBV29-1 and TRBJ2-1, with TRBD2 identical over 8 bases. CDR1 and CDR2 from the germline V gene are SQVTM and ANQGSEA. CDR3 length: 14 residues. V dropped 6 bases and J dropped 0; count of bases not matched to a gene: 4. CDR3 loop: CSVGLADSYNEQFF. CDR3 nucleotides: TGCAGCGTCGGACTAGCAGACTCCTACAATGAGCAGTTCTTC.

V and J are TRBV18 and TRBJ2-1, with TRBD1 identical over 8 bases. This CDR3 has 16 amino acids. Germline CDR1 and CDR2: KGHSH and LQKENI. Trimming cost V 5 bases and J 2 bases; bases outside gene matches: 8. DNA of the CDR3: TGTGCCAGCTCAGCGCAGGGGGCAAGGACCTACAATGAGCAGTTCTTC. Protein: CASSAQGARTYNEQFF.

The chain couples TRBV19 to TRBJ2-5, with a tentative D call TRBD2 (5 bases). The germline CDR1 and CDR2 sequences are LNHDA and SQIVND (reference sequence). V lost 5 bases and J lost 1, with 8 bases in between. The length of the CDR3 is 13 residues. The CDR3 loop is CASSSLVQETQYF. CDR3 in DNA: TGTGCCAGTAGTTCACTAGTCCAAGAGACCCAGTACTTC.

To note about this clone: The sample has other DNA sequences that encode this CDR3 too. This chain connects TRBV7-2 to TRBJ1-1; the D gene is possibly TRBD1 (5 bases). Trimming took 1 base from V and 5 from J, leaving 11 bases between them. The CDR3 has 14 amino acids. The germline V gene has CDR1 SGHTA and CDR2 FQGNSA. The CDR3, as DNA: TGTGCCAGCAGCTTAGTCCAGGGACGGACTGAAGCTTTCTTT. Amino acid sequence: CASSLVQGRTEAFF.

This chain uses TRBV7-8 with TRBJ1-5, with 8 positions matching TRBD1. This CDR3 is 14 amino acids long. The J segment lost 7 bases and the V segment lost 6 bases, leaving 8 bases of the junction unmatched. Germline V gene lookup returns CDR1 SGHVS and CDR2 FQNEAQ. The CDR3 nucleotides read TGTGCCAGCAGTATGGAGGGGACAGGCCAGCCCCAGCATTTT. It specifies CASSMEGTGQPQHF.

The rearrangement links TRBV30 to TRBJ1-3; D is ambiguous. This CDR3 spans 15 amino acids. V lost 3 bases and J lost 0, with 12 bases in between. Germline CDR1 and CDR2: GTSNPN and SVGIG (reference sequence). The CDR3 sequence: CAWSMTGRSGNTIYF. As DNA, the CDR3 is TGTGCCTGGAGCATGACGGGTCGCTCTGGAAACACCATATATTTT.

The chain is built from TRBV28 and TRBJ2-2; 12 nucleotides line up with TRBD1. Germline assignment: CDR1 MDHEN and CDR2 SYDVKM. CDR3 length: 15 residues. The CDR3 region has the DNA TGTGCTTCTGCCGGAGGGACAGGGGGCCCCGGGGAGCTGTTTTTT. Protein sequence: CASAGGTGGPGELFF. Based on the CDR3 plus reference TRBV28 and TRBJ2-2, the full variable domain is DVKVTQSSRYLVKRTGEKVFLECVQDMDHENMFWYRQDPGLGLRLIYFSYDVKMKEKGDIPEGYSVSREKKERFSLILESASTNQTSMYLCASAGGTGGPGELFFGEGSRLTVL.

V is TRBV4-3 and J is TRBJ1-2; D is undetermined. Germline V lookup: CDR1 LGHNA, CDR2 YSLEER. The V end was cut by 1 base, the J end by 8 bases, with 11 bases between. The CDR3 has 13 amino acids. CDR3 DNA sequence: TGCGCCAGCAGCCAAGGACCTGGCTCCGGCTACACCTTC. Residues: CASSQGPGSGYTF.

The J gene is TRBJ2-5, the V gene TRBV30, with 13 nucleotides matching TRBD2. This CDR3 spans 22 amino acids. Germline V gene data show CDR1 as GTSNPN and CDR2 as SVGIG (reference sequence). The V segment lost 5 bases and the J segment 2 bases; nucleotides outside the gene matches: 26. CDR3 nucleotide sequence: TGTGCCTGGGAGTACAGGAGACCAGGACTAGCGGGAGTTGGGCGGGGGCAAGAGACCCAGTACTTC. Translated, it gives CAWEYRRPGLAGVGRGQETQYF.

J is TRBJ2-7 and V is TRBV11-2; no clear D gene. The germline CDR1 and CDR2 sequences are SGHAT and FQNNGV. CDR3 size: 17 residues. The V gene lost 0 bases and the J gene lost 2 bases, with 17 bases spanning the gap. The CDR3 sequence is CASSLERLVILPYEQYF. The CDR3, as DNA: TGTGCCAGCAGCTTAGAAAGGCTAGTCATTCTCCCCTACGAGCAGTACTTC.

This clone was recorded a few times. V usage is TRBV19 and J usage is TRBJ1-5; TRBD1 matches at 9 bases. Germline CDR1 reads LNHDA; CDR2 reads SQIVND (reference sequence). This CDR3 contains 15 residues. J gave up 5 bases and V 6 bases, and 8 bases lay outside the gene matches. The CDR3: CASRDRGSFYQPQHF. CDR3 in DNA: TGTGCCAGTAGAGACAGGGGGAGCTTCTATCAGCCCCAGCATTTT.

This chain uses TRBV19 with TRBJ2-1, with D possibly TRBD1 on 6 matching bases. V lost 6 bases to trimming and J lost 4 bases, with 13 bases between them. The CDR3 length is 14 residues. In germline, CDR1 is LNHDA, CDR2 SQIVND (reference sequence). Here the CDR3 reads CASRSPGAYNEQFF. The CDR3 DNA sequence: TGTGCCAGTAGATCCCCAGGGGCGTACAATGAGCAGTTCTTC.

J is TRBJ2-7 and V is TRBV27; TRBD2 aligns across 13 bases. CDR1 is MNHEY and CDR2 is SMNVEV in the germline V gene (reference sequence). The CDR3 contains 17 residues. The junction had 8 bases not matched to a gene; V was cut back by 3 bases and J by 3 bases. The CDR3 spells CASSFSGTSGNHYEQYF. CDR3 coding DNA: TGTGCCAGCAGTTTCTCCGGGACTAGCGGGAACCACTACGAGCAGTACTTC.

V gene TRBV28 combines with J gene TRBJ2-7; 8 nucleotides line up with TRBD2. There are 14 residues in the CDR3. Germline CDR1 MDHEN, CDR2 SYDVKM. V was pared by 6 bases and J by 7 bases, with 11 bases of the junction left unmatched. CDR3 DNA: TGTGCCAGCAGCCTCCCTCTTAGCGGGAAGGAGCAGTACTTC. This encodes CASSLPLSGKEQYF. Complete variable domain (other parts from reference TRBV28 and TRBJ2-7): DVKVTQSSRYLVKRTGEKVFLECVQDMDHENMFWYRQDPGLGLRLIYFSYDVKMKEKGDIPEGYSVSREKKERFSLILESASTNQTSMYLCASSLPLSGKEQYFGPGTRLTVT.